What follows describes a single TCR beta chain. This sample was taken from a study of OX40 agonist ivuxolimab in advanced cancers. Study overall: Ivuxolimab, which is an agonistic anti-OX40 (CD134) antibody, was administered to the patients. Of the participants, roughly 40% had some prior anti-PD-1, anti-PD-L1 or anti-CTLA-4 therapy, which was allowed. Dose-escalation patients suffered from hepatocellular carcinoma, melanoma, renal cell or head and neck cancer.

With 0 bases clipped from V and 2 bases from J, the junction kept 1 base outside the gene matches. CDR1 is SGHDT, CDR2 YYEEEE, per germline. The CDR3 runs 16 residues. Method: immunoSEQ multiplex PCR; TCRdb's copy keeps in-frame clones and lacks some. The sample yields 60,000 to 85,000 clones, under 90% seen once. Exclusion applied to patients with autoimmune disease history or systemic immunosuppression. This clonotype was obtained from an adult with an advanced solid tumor such as melanoma, head and neck, liver or kidney cancer. The material was CD4+ or CD8+ T cells sorted from blood, obtained in a trial of the OX40 agonist ivuxolimab. V usage is TRBV5-6 and J usage is TRBJ2-3, with 12 bases identical to TRBD2. This CDR3 is CASSLGLAGVTDTQYF. The CDR3 DNA reads TGTGCCAGCAGCTTGGGACTAGCGGGGGTCACAGATACGCAGTATTTT.